What follows are 22 T cell receptor beta chains derived from one specimen sequenced in a study of blood T cell repertoires in COVID-19. Sequencing was performed with immunoSEQ multiplex PCR; in TCRdb, only in-frame clones are kept and a portion is missing. The data show about 170,000 clones, around 82% seen once. The sample taken for sequencing was peripheral blood. These receptor sequences come from a man between 65 and 85 years old with active or convalescent COVID-19.

This sequence joins TRBV7-9 and TRBJ1-2, with TRBD1 matching over 8 bases. The CDR3 consists of 14 residues. The junction had 2 bases not matched to a gene; V was cut back by 1 base and J by 4 bases. Per germline, CDR1 SEHNR and CDR2 FQNEAQ (reference sequence). CDR3 region: CASSLDQGAYGYTF. The CDR3 nucleotides are TGTGCCAGCAGCTTAGATCAGGGGGCCTATGGCTACACCTTC.

In this sample, this clone turned up once. The rearrangement joins TRBV5-1 to TRBJ2-3, with D possibly TRBD2 on 5 matching bases. Germline lookup yields CDR1 SGHRS and CDR2 YFSETQ. The CDR3 is 16 amino acids. V was trimmed by 0 bases and J by 2 bases, leaving 13 bases between them. In DNA form, the CDR3 reads TGCGCCAGCAGCTTGGCCGGGCGGGCGGTCACAGATACGCAGTATTTT. It is translated as CASSLAGRAVTDTQYF.

Written as DNA, the CDR3 is TGTGCCAGCAATGAGCAGGGGGCTCGCGAAGAGACCCAGTACTTC. Translated, it gives CASNEQGAREETQYF. The V and J genes are TRBV2 and TRBJ2-5; 8 bases agree with TRBD1. CDR1 is SNHLY and CDR2 is FYNNEI in the germline V gene. The CDR3 covers 15 residues. Trimming removed 7 bases from V and 3 bases from J; junction bases left unmatched: 10.

CDR3 bases: TGTGCCAGCAGCTTAGGAAGAGGACAGGGGTTTAGCCTGAACACTGAAGCTTTCTTT. This encodes CASSLGRGQGFSLNTEAFF. The chain is built from TRBV13 and TRBJ1-1, with 9 positions matching TRBD1. Trimming took 0 bases from V and 0 from J; bases not matched to a gene: 11. CDR1 and CDR2 from the germline V gene are PRHDT and FYEKMQ (reference sequence). The CDR3 extends over 19 amino acids. Full variable domain (outside the CDR3, taken from reference TRBV13 and TRBJ1-1): AAGVIQSPRHLIKEKRETATLKCYPIPRHDTVYWYQQGPGQDPQFLISFYEKMQSDKGSIPDRFSAQQFSDYHSELNMSSLELGDSALYFCASSLGRGQGFSLNTEAFFGQGTRLTVV.

This clone was seen a handful of times. The chain joins TRBV4-3 to TRBJ1-5; tentative D call: TRBD1 (5 bases). From germline, CDR1 is LGHNA and CDR2 YSLEER. The CDR3 sequence is 16 residues long. V was clipped by 1 base and J by 7 bases, with 17 bases between them. CDR3 protein: CASSQGPGRALQPQHF. In nucleotides, the CDR3 is TGCGCCAGCAGCCAAGGGCCAGGGAGGGCTTTACAGCCCCAGCATTTT.

V is TRBV5-4 and J is TRBJ2-3, with a tentative D call TRBD1 (6 bases). Trimming shortened V by 2 bases and J by 1 base, and 17 bases separated the two germline ends. The CDR3 runs 17 residues. Germline CDR1 and CDR2: SGHNT and YYREEE (reference sequence). The chain's CDR3 is CASSFPSTGLGTDTQYF. The CDR3 DNA sequence: TGTGCCAGCAGCTTCCCCTCAACAGGGCTGGGCACAGATACGCAGTATTTT.

The gene calls are TRBV18 and TRBJ2-7, with 7 nucleotides matching TRBD2. V trimming: 10 bases; J trimming: 4 bases; junction bases outside the gene matches: 25. Germline assignment: CDR1 KGHSH and CDR2 LQKENI. The CDR3 has 18 residues. The CDR3 sequence is CATAGRDPWRETTYEQYF. The DNA for the CDR3 is TGTGCCACCGCGGGGAGGGACCCCTGGAGGGAGACCACATACGAGCAGTACTTC. The entire variable domain, with the rest obtained from reference TRBV18 and TRBJ2-7, is as follows: NAGVMQNPRHLVRRRGQEARLRCSPMKGHSHVYWYRQLPEEGLKFMVYLQKENIIDESGMPKERFSAEFPKEGPSILRIQQVVRGDSAAYFCATAGRDPWRETTYEQYFGPGTRLTVT.

The chain links TRBV10-3 to TRBJ1-5; D ambiguous. This CDR3 comprises 14 residues. The germline V and J ends were trimmed by 4 bases and 2 bases, with 9 bases remaining between them. CDR1 ENHRY and CDR2 SYGVKD come from the germline V gene. The chain's CDR3 is CAISARDGNQPQHF. CDR3 coding DNA: TGTGCCATCAGTGCGAGGGATGGCAATCAGCCCCAGCATTTT.

This clone was observed a few times. V and J are TRBV7-2 and TRBJ2-7, with 11 bases that match TRBD2. Germline CDR1 and CDR2: SGHTA and FQGNSA. The CDR3 covers 19 residues. V dropped 5 bases and J dropped 0; count of bases not matched to a gene: 15. The CDR3 is CASSPGTSGSQGPSYEQYF. The CDR3 DNA reads as TGTGCCAGCAGCCCCGGGACTAGCGGATCACAGGGTCCCTCCTACGAGCAGTACTTC. Supplemented by reference TRBV7-2 and TRBJ2-7, the full variable domain reads GAGVSQSPSNKVTEKGKDVELRCDPISGHTALYWYRQSLGQGLEFLIYFQGNSAPDKSGLPSDRFSAERTGGSVSTLTIQRTQQEDSAVYLCASSPGTSGSQGPSYEQYFGPGTRLTVT.

CDR3 nucleotide sequence: TGTGCCATCAGTCCTCTAGCGGGAGAGGACAATGAGCAGTTCTTC. This translates into CAISPLAGEDNEQFF. The chain has TRBV10-3 and TRBJ2-1; 10 positions match TRBD2. The CDR3 has 15 amino acids. The germline gives CDR1 ENHRY, CDR2 SYGVKD. Trimming took 5 bases from V and 5 from J; bases not matched to a gene: 6.

J is TRBJ2-1 and V is TRBV4-3; 8 bases map to TRBD1. Looked up from germline, CDR1 is LGHNA and CDR2 is YSLEER. The CDR3 length is 14 residues. J was trimmed by 6 bases and V by 4 bases; bases with no gene match: 5. CDR3 protein: CASSLATGVNEQFF. The CDR3 DNA reads TGCGCCAGCAGCCTCGCGACAGGGGTCAATGAGCAGTTCTTC.

Of note for this clone: The sample has other DNA sequences that encode this CDR3 too. The rearrangement links TRBV18 to TRBJ2-3, with D perhaps matching TRBD1 (5 bases). Germline V gene lookup returns CDR1 KGHSH and CDR2 LQKENI. The CDR3 is 13 residues long. V was trimmed by 3 bases and J by 3 bases, leaving 7 bases between them. The DNA for the CDR3 is TGTGCCAGCTCACCGTCAGGGACAGATACGCAGTATTTT. Its protein product is CASSPSGTDTQYF.

This rearrangement joins TRBV5-1 to TRBJ2-5; 14 bases align to TRBD2. Per the germline V gene, CDR1 is SGHRS and CDR2 is YFSETQ. V gave up 2 bases and J gave up 4 bases; unmatched junction bases: 4. This CDR3 has 16 residues. In DNA, the CDR3 is TGCGCCAGCAGCTTTGGACTAGCGGGGGGTTCAGAGACCCAGTACTTC. Translated: CASSFGLAGGSETQYF.

This sequence joins TRBV3-1 (or the pseudogene TRBV3-2) and TRBJ1-2; the D is unclear. With 0 bases removed from V and 8 bases from J, the gap between germline ends came to 10 bases. The germline V gene has CDR1 LGHDT and CDR2 YNNKEL (reference sequence). CDR3 size: 13 residues. CDR3 DNA: TGTGCCAGCAGCCAAGAAGGCCAGGAAGGCTACACCTTC. Its translation: CASSQEGQEGYTF.

The gene calls are TRBV19 and TRBJ1-3, with D uncertain. With 3 bases removed from V and 4 bases from J, the gap between germline ends came to 10 bases. The germline CDR1 and CDR2 sequences are LNHDA and SQIVND (reference sequence). CDR3 length: 14 residues. This CDR3 reads CASSIMERGNTIYF. Here the CDR3 DNA reads TGTGCCAGTAGTATTATGGAGCGCGGAAACACCATATATTTT.

V is TRBV24-1 and J is TRBJ2-1; 9 nucleotides line up with TRBD1. The CDR3 length is 11 residues. In germline, CDR1 is KGHDR, CDR2 SFDVKD. With 3 bases clipped from V and 14 bases from J, the junction kept 1 base outside the gene matches. CDR3: CATSDRTGEFF. CDR3 in DNA: TGTGCCACCAGTGATAGGACAGGGGAGTTCTTC.

The CDR3 sequence is CASSPGTGGRSPLHF. The DNA of the CDR3 is TGTGCCAGCAGCCCAGGGACAGGGGGCCGTTCACCCCTCCACTTT. This chain uses TRBV7-9 with TRBJ1-6; the match to TRBD1 covers 12 bases. V lost 5 bases to trimming and J lost 9 bases; unmatched junction nucleotides: 5. There are 15 residues in the CDR3. The V gene's germline CDR1 is SEHNR and CDR2 FQNEAQ (reference sequence).

The chain recombines TRBV5-1 with TRBJ1-1, with D perhaps matching TRBD1 (5 bases). The CDR3 spans 14 residues. The V gene lost 4 bases and the J gene lost 0 bases, with 10 bases spanning the gap. Germline V gene lookup returns CDR1 SGHRS and CDR2 YFSETQ. The CDR3 DNA follows: TGCGCCAGCAGCGCCAGGGTCATGAACACTGAAGCTTTCTTT. This encodes CASSARVMNTEAFF.

The chain uses TRBV6-5 and TRBJ1-2, with D perhaps TRBD1 (5 bases). The CDR3 runs to 15 residues. Trimming shortened V by 8 bases and J by 0 bases, and 16 bases separated the two germline ends. Germline lookup yields CDR1 MNHEY and CDR2 SVGAGI. The CDR3 loop reads CASLRGRETNYGYTF. The CDR3 DNA follows: TGTGCCAGCCTTCGGGGGAGGGAAACTAACTATGGCTACACCTTC.

This clone has only a few counts. This chain uses TRBV4-1 with TRBJ1-5, with D hard to call. CDR3 length: 14 residues. The ends were cut back, 2 bases at V and 6 bases at J, with 11 bases in the middle. Germline V gene data show CDR1 as MGHRA and CDR2 as YSYEKL. The CDR3 loop is CASSQPGGSQPQHF. The CDR3 DNA is TGCGCCAGCAGCCAACCTGGTGGGAGTCAGCCCCAGCATTTT.

The rearrangement joins TRBV6-2 or TRBV6-3 to TRBJ1-1; D gene uncertain. CDR3 length equals 14 residues. The germline V gene has CDR1 MNHEY and CDR2 SVGEGT. Trimming took 2 bases from V and 5 from J, leaving 12 bases between them. CDR3 amino acids: CASSYDGRWTEAFF. The DNA for the CDR3 is TGTGCCAGCAGTTACGACGGGAGGTGGACTGAAGCTTTCTTT.

V and J are TRBV7-8 and TRBJ2-2; 9 nucleotides match TRBD2. Germline V gene sequence: CDR1 SGHVS, CDR2 FQNEAQ. The CDR3 length is 18 residues. Trimming cost V 0 bases and J 6 bases; bases outside gene matches: 11. In DNA form, the CDR3 reads TGTGCCAGCAGCTTAGCCTTGCCTAGCGGGACGAGGGCCGGGGAGCTGTTTTTT. Protein: CASSLALPSGTRAGELFF.